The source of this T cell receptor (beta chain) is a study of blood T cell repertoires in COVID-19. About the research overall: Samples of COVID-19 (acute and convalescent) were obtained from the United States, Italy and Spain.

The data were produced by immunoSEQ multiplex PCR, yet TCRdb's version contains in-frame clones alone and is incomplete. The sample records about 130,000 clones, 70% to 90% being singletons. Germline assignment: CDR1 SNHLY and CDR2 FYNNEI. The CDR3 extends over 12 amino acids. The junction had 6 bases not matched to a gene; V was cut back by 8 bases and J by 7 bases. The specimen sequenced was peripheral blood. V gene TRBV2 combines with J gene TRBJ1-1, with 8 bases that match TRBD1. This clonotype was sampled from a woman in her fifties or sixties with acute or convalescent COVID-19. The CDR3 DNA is TGTGCCAGCCGGGACAGGAATAATGAAGCTTTCTTT. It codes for CASRDRNNEAFF. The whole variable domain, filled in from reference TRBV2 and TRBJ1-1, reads EPEVTQTPSHQVTQMGQEVILRCVPISNHLYFYWYRQILGQKVEFLVSFYNNEISEKSEIFDDQFSVERPDGSNFTLKIRSTKLEDSAMYFCASRDRNNEAFFGQGTRLTVV.